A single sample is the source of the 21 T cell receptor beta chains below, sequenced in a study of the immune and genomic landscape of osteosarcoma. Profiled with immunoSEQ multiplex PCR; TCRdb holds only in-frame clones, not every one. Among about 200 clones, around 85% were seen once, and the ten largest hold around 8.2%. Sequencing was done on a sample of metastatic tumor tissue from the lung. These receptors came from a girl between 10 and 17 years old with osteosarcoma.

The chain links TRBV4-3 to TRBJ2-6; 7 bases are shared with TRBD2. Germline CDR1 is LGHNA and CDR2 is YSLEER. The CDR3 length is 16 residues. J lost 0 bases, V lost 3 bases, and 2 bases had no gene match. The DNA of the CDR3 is TGCGCCAGCAGCCAGGGGGGGGGCTCTGGGGCCAACGTCCTGACTTTC. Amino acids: CASSQGGGSGANVLTF.

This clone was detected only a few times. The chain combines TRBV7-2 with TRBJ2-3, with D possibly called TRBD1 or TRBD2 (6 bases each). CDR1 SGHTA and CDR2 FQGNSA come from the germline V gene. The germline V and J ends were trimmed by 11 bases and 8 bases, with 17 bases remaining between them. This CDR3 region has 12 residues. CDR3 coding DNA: TGTGCCGTGCTCGGGGGCCTAGGTACGCAGTATTTT. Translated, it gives CAVLGGLGTQYF.

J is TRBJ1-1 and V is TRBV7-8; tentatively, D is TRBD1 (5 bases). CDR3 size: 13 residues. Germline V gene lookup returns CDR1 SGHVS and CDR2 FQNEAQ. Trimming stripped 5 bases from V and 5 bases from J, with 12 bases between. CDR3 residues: CASSPLWGTEAFF. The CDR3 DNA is TGTGCCAGCAGCCCACTGTGGGGGACTGAAGCTTTCTTT.

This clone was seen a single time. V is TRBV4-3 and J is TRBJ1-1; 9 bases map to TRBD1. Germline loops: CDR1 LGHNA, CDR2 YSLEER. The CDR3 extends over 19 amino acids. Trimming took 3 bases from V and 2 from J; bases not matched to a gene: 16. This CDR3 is CASSHEIRLTGGTNTEAFF. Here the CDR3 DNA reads TGCGCCAGCAGCCACGAAATTCGGTTGACAGGGGGAACCAACACTGAAGCTTTCTTT.

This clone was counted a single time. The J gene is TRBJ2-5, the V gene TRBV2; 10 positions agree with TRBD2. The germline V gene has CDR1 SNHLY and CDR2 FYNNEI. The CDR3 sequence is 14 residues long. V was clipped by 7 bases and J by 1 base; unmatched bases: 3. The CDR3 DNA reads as TGTGCCAGCAACCTAGCGGGGGTCCAAGAGACCCAGTACTTC. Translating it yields CASNLAGVQETQYF.

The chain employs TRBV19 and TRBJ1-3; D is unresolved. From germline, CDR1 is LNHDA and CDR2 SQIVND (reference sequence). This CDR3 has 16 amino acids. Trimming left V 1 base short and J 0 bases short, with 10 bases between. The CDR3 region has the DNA TGTGCCAGTAGTATAGTTGCGGGTCCCTCTGGAAACACCATATATTTT. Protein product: CASSIVAGPSGNTIYF.

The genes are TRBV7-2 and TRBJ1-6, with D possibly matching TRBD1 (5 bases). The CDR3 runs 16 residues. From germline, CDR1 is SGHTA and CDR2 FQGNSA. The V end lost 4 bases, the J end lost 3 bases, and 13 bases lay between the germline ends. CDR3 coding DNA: TGTGCCAGCAGCTCAGACAGTCCCCTCTATAATTCACCCCTCCACTTT. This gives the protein CASSSDSPLYNSPLHF. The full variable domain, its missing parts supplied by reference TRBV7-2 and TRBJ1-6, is GAGVSQSPSNKVTEKGKDVELRCDPISGHTALYWYRQSLGQGLEFLIYFQGNSAPDKSGLPSDRFSAERTGGSVSTLTIQRTQQEDSAVYLCASSSDSPLYNSPLHFGNGTRLTVT.

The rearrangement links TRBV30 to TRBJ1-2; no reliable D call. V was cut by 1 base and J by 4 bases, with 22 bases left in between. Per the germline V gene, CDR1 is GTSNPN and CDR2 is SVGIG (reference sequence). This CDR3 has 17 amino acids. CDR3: CAWSGTSLLGFRYGYTF. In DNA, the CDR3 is TGTGCCTGGAGTGGTACGAGCCTCCTTGGGTTTCGCTATGGCTACACCTTC.

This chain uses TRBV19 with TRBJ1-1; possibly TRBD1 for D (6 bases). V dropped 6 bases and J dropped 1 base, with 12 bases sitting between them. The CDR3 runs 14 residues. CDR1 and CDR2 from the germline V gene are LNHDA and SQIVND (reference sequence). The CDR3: CASSRTAWNTEAFF. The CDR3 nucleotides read TGTGCCAGTAGCCGGACAGCCTGGAACACTGAAGCTTTCTTT. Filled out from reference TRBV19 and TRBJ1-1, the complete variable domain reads DGGITQSPKYLFRKEGQNVTLSCEQNLNHDAMYWYRQDPGQGLRLIYYSQIVNDFQKGDIAEGYSVSREKKESFPLTVTSAQKNPTAFYLCASSRTAWNTEAFFGQGTRLTVV.

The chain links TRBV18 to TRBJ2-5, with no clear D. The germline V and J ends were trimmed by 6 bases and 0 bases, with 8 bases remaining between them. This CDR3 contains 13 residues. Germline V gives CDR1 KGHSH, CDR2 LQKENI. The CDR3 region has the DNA TGTGCCAGCTCCCCCAGGCACCAAGAGACCCAGTACTTC. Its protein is CASSPRHQETQYF.

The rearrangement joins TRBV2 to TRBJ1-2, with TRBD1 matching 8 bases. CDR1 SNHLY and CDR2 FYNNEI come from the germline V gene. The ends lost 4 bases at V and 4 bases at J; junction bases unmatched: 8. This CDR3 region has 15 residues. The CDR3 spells CASSVSGTGPYGYTF. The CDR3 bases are TGTGCCAGCAGTGTTTCCGGGACAGGACCCTATGGCTACACCTTC.

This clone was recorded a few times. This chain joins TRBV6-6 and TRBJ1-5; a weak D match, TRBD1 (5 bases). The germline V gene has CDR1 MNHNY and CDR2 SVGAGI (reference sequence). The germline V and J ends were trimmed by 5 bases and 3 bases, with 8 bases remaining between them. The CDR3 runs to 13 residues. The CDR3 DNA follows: TGTGCCAGCAGTAGACAGTCCAATCAGCCCCAGCATTTT. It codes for CASSRQSNQPQHF.

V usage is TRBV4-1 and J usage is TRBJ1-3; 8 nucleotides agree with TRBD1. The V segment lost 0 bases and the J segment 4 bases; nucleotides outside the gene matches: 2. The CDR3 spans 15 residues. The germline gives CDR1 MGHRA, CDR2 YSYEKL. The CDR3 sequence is CASSQDGQGGNTIYF. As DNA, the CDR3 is TGCGCCAGCAGCCAAGATGGACAGGGCGGAAACACCATATATTTT.

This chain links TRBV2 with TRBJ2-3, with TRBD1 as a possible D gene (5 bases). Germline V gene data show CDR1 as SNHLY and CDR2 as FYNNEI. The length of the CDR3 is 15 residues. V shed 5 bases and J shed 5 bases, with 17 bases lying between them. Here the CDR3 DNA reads TGTGCCAGCAGTCCCCTGACAGACTGGGGAGATACGCAGTATTTT. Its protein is CASSPLTDWGDTQYF.

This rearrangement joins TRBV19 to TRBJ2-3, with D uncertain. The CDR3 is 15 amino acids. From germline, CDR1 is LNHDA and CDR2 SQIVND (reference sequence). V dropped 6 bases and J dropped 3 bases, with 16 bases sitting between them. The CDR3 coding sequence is TGTGCCAGTAGCCTCTCCCGCATCCATACAGATACGCAGTATTTT. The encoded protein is CASSLSRIHTDTQYF.

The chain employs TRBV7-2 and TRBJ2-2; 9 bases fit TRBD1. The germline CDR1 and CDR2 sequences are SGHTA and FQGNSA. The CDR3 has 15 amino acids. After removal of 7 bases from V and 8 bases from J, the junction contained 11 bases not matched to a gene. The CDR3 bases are TGTGCCAGCACGATCTCACAGGGGGCGGTTGGGGAGCTGTTTTTT. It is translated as CASTISQGAVGELFF.

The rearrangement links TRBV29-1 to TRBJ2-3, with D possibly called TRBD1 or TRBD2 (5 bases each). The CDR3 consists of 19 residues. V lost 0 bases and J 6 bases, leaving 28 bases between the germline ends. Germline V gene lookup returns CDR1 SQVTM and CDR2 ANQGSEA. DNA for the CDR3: TGCAGCGTTGAAGATCCGGGGATACGTCGGTGGGGCGCGTCCGATACGCAGTATTTT. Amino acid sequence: CSVEDPGIRRWGASDTQYF.

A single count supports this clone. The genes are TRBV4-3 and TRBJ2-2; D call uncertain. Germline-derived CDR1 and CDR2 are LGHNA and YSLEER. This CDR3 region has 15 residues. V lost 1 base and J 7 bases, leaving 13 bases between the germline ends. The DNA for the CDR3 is TGCGCCAGCAGCCAAGCAATACGGCTAAGCGGGGAGCTGTTTTTT. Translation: CASSQAIRLSGELFF.

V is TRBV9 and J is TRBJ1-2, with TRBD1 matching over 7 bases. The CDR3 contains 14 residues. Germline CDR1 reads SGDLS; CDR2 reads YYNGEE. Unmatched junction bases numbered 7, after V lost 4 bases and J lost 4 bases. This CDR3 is CASSSAAGGYGYTF. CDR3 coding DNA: TGTGCCAGCAGCTCCGCCGCAGGGGGCTATGGCTACACCTTC.

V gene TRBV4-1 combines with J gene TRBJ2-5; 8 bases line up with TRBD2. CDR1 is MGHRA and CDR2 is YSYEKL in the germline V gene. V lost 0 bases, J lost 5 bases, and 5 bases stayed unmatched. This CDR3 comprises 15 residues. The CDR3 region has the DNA TGCGCCAGCAGCCAAGATCGGGGGGGCCCCGAGACCCAGTACTTC. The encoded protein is CASSQDRGGPETQYF.

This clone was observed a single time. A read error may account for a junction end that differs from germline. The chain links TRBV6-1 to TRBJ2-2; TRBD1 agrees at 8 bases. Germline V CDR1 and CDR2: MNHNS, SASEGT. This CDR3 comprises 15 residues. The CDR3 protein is CASREGQGEAGELFF. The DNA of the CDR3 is TGTGCCAGCAGAGAAGGACAGGGAGAGGCCGGGGAGCTGTTTTTT.